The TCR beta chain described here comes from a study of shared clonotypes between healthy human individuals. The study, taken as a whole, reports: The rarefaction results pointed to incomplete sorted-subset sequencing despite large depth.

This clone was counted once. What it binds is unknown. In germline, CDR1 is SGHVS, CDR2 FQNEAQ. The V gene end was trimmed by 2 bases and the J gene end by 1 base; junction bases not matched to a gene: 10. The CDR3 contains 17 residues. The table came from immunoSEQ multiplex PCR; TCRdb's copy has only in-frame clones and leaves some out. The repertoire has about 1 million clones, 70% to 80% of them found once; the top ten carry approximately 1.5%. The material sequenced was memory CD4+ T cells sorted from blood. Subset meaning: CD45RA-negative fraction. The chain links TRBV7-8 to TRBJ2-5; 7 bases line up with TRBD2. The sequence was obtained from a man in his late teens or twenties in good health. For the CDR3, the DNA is TGTGCCAGCAGCTTATCCTTACTGGGGGGGAGCCAAGAGACCCAGTACTTC. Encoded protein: CASSLSLLGGSQETQYF.